One sample yielded the 8 T cell receptor beta chains listed below, sequenced in a study of radiotherapy plus CTLA-4 blockade in lung cancer. Clones were read by immunoSEQ multiplex PCR, and TCRdb kept only the in-frame ones, dropping some. This sample has fewer than 45,000 clones; 72% occur once, and the top ten carry roughly a tenth. Source: peripheral blood, taken from a patient treated with radiotherapy plus ipilimumab. These receptors came from a human donor with non-small cell lung cancer who had stable disease on radiotherapy plus ipilimumab.

The J gene is TRBJ1-6, the V gene TRBV6-6, with 8 bases matching TRBD1. V lost 6 bases and J lost 2; bases outside the gene matches: 3. The CDR3 totals 15 residues. Per germline, CDR1 MNHNY and CDR2 SVGAGI (reference sequence). CDR3 in amino acids: CASRSDRAYNSPLHF. The CDR3 coding sequence is TGTGCCAGCAGATCGGACAGGGCCTATAATTCACCCCTCCACTTT.

The chain employs TRBV21-1 and TRBJ1-2. TRBV21-1 is termed a pseudogene. There are 14 residues in the CDR3. In DNA form, the CDR3 reads TGTGCCAGCAGCAAAGATCGCCTAAACTATGGCTACACCTTC. This gives the protein CASSKDRLNYGYTF.

V and J are TRBV5-5 and TRBJ2-7, with TRBD1 matching 8 bases. CDR1 and CDR2 from the germline V gene are SGHKS and YYEKEE (reference sequence). This CDR3 has 15 amino acids. Trimming at V came to 0 bases and at J to 3 bases, leaving 5 bases not matched to a gene. CDR3 coding DNA: TGTGCCAGCAGCTTGGGGTGGGGGACAGGCTACGAGCAGTACTTC. This encodes CASSLGWGTGYEQYF.

The CDR3 sequence: CASRPGGRDREKLFF. The CDR3 DNA follows: TGTGCCAGCAGGCCCGGCGGCAGGGATCGTGAAAAACTGTTTTTT. V is TRBV2 and J is TRBJ1-4; tentatively, D is TRBD1 (5 bases). V was clipped by 6 bases and J by 7 bases, with 18 bases between them. Germline CDR1 reads SNHLY; CDR2 reads FYNNEI. The CDR3 runs to 15 residues.

The gene calls are TRBV10-2 and TRBJ1-5; D is possibly TRBD1 (6 bases). Trimming removed 0 bases from V and 7 bases from J, with 13 bases in between. The CDR3 spans 15 residues. Germline CDR1 WSHSY, CDR2 SAAADI. The CDR3 loop is CASSESNRVGQPQHF. CDR3 bases: TGCGCCAGCAGTGAGTCGAACAGGGTTGGCCAGCCCCAGCATTTT.

This chain links TRBV2 with TRBJ2-3, with a tentative D call TRBD2 (5 bases). Trimming stripped 6 bases from V and 0 bases from J, with 13 bases between. CDR1 is SNHLY, CDR2 FYNNEI, per germline. This CDR3 region has 15 residues. The CDR3 reads CASRGSGSSTDTQYF. The CDR3 DNA reads TGTGCCAGCAGAGGGAGTGGATCTAGCACAGATACGCAGTATTTT.

V gene TRBV6-6 combines with J gene TRBJ2-1, with 9 positions matching TRBD1. The CDR3 covers 15 residues. V lost 10 bases and J lost 0; bases outside the gene matches: 7. Per the germline V gene, CDR1 is MNHNY and CDR2 is SVGAGI (reference sequence). The CDR3 loop reads CATRQGGSSYNEQFF. CDR3 DNA sequence: TGTGCCACCCGACAGGGGGGAAGCTCCTACAATGAGCAGTTCTTC.

Only a few counts were recorded for this clone. The chain couples TRBV11-2 to TRBJ2-7; the match to TRBD1 covers 7 bases. After removal of 4 bases from V and 6 bases from J, the junction contained 12 bases not matched to a gene. The germline CDR1 and CDR2 sequences are SGHAT and FQNNGV. The CDR3 consists of 15 residues. CDR3 region: CASSSRAGGIGEQYF. CDR3 coding DNA: TGTGCCAGCAGCTCACGGGCAGGGGGTATAGGCGAGCAGTACTTC.